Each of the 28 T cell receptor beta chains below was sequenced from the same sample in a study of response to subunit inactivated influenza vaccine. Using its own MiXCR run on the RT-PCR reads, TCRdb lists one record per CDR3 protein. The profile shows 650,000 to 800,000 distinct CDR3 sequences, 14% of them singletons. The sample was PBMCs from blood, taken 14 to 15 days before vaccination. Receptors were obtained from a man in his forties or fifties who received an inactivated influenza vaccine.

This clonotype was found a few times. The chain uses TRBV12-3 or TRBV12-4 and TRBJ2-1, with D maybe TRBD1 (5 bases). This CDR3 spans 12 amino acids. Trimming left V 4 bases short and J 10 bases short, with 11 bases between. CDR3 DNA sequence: TGTGCCAGCAGTTCTGGGGCCTGGGAGCAGTTCTTC. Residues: CASSSGAWEQFF.

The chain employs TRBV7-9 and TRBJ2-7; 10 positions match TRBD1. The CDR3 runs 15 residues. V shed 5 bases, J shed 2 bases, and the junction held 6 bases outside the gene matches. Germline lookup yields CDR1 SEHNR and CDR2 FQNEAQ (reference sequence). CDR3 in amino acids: CASSIPGTGAYEQYF. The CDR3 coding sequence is TGTGCCAGCAGCATCCCCGGGACAGGGGCCTACGAGCAGTACTTC. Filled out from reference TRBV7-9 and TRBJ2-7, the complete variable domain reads DTGVSQNPRHKITKRGQNVTFRCDPISEHNRLYWYRQTLGQGPEFLTYFQNEAQLEKSRLLSDRFSAERPKGSFSTLEIQRTEQGDSAMYLCASSIPGTGAYEQYFGPGTRLTVT.

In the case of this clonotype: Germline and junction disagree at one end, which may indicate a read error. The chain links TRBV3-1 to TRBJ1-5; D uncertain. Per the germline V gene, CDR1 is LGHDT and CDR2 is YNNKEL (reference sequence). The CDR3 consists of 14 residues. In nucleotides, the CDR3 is TGTGCCAGCAGCCAAGCTATTAGCATTCAGCCCCAGCATTTT. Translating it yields CASSQAISIQPQHF.

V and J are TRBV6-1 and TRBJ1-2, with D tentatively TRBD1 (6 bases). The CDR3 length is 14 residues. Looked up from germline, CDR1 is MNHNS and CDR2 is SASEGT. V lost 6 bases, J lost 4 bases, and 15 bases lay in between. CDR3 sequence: CASSRTGLGYGYTF. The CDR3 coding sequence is TGTGCCAGCAGCCGAACAGGGTTAGGCTATGGCTACACCTTC.

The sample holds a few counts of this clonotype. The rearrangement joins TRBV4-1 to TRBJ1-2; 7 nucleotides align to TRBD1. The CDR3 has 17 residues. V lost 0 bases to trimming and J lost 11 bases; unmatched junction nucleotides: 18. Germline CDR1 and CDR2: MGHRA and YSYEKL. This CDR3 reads CASSQDSWTGTPSRYTF. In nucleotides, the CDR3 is TGCGCCAGCAGCCAAGATTCCTGGACAGGAACTCCAAGCCGGTACACCTTC.

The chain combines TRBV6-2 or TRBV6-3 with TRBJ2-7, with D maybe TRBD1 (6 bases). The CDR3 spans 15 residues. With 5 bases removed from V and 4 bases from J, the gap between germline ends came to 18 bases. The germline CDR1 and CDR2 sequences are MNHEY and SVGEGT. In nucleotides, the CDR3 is TGTGCCAGCAGTCGCGTGGACAGACCACCGTACGAGCAGTACTTC. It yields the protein CASSRVDRPPYEQYF.

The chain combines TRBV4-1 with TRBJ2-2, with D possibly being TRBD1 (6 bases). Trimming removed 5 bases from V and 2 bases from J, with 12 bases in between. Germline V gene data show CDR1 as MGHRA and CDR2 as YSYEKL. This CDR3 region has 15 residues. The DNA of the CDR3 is TGCGCCAGCAGCTTATCCAGGGGTAACACCGGGGAGCTGTTTTTT. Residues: CASSLSRGNTGELFF.

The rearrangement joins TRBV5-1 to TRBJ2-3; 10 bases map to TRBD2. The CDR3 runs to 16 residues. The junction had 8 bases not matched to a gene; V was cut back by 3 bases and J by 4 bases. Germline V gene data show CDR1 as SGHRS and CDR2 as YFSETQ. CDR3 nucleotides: TGCGCCAGCAGCTCACCAACTAGCGGGGTCTCAGATACGCAGTATTTT. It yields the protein CASSSPTSGVSDTQYF.

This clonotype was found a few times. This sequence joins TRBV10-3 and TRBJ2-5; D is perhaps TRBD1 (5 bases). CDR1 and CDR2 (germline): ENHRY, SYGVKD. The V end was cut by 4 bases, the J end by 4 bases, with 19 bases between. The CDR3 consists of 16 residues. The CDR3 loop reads CAISGWLDKSGETQYF. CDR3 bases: TGTGCCATCAGTGGATGGTTGGACAAGTCTGGAGAGACCCAGTACTTC.

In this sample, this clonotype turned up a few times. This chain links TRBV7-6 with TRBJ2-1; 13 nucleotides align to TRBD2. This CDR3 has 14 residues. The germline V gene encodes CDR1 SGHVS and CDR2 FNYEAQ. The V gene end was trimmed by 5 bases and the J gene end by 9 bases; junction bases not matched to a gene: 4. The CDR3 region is CASSPGLAGIEQFF. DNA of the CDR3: TGTGCCAGCAGCCCGGGACTAGCGGGAATTGAGCAGTTCTTC. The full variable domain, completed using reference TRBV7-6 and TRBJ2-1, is GAGVSQSPRYKVTKRGQDVALRCDPISGHVSLYWYRQALGQGPEFLTYFNYEAQQDKSGLPNDRFSAERPEGSISTLTIQRTEQRDSAMYRCASSPGLAGIEQFFGPGTRLTVL.

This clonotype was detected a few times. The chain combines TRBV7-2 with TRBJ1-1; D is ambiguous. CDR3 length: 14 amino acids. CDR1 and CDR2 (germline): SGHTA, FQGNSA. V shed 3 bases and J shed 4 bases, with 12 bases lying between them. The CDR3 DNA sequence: TGTGCCAGCAGCTTGGGCAGTGTAGGCACTGAAGCTTTCTTT. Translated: CASSLGSVGTEAFF. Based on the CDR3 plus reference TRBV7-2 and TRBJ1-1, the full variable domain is GAGVSQSPSNKVTEKGKDVELRCDPISGHTALYWYRQSLGQGLEFLIYFQGNSAPDKSGLPSDRFSAERTGGSVSTLTIQRTQQEDSAVYLCASSLGSVGTEAFFGQGTRLTVV.

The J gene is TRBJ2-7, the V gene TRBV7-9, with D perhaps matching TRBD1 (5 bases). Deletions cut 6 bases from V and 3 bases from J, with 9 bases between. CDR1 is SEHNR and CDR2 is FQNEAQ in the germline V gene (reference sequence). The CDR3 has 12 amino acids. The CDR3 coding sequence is TGTGCCAGCAGTGGGGCGAACTACGAGCAGTACTTC. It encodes CASSGANYEQYF.

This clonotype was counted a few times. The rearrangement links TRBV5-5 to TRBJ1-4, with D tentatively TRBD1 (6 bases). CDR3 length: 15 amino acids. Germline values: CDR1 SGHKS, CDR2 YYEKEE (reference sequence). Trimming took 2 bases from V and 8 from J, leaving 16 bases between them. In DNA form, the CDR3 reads TGTGCCAGCAGCTTTAGCGGCAGGGGAGACGAAAAACTGTTTTTT. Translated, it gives CASSFSGRGDEKLFF.

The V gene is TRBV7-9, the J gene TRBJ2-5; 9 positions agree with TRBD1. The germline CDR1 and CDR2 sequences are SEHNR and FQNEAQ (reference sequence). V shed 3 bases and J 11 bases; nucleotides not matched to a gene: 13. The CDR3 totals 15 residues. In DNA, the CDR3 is TGTGCCAGCAGCTTGGACAGGGGCTATATGGACGCGCAGTACTTC. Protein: CASSLDRGYMDAQYF. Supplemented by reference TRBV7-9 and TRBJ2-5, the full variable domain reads DTGVSQNPRHKITKRGQNVTFRCDPISEHNRLYWYRQTLGQGPEFLTYFQNEAQLEKSRLLSDRFSAERPKGSFSTLEIQRTEQGDSAMYLCASSLDRGYMDAQYFGPGTRLLVL.

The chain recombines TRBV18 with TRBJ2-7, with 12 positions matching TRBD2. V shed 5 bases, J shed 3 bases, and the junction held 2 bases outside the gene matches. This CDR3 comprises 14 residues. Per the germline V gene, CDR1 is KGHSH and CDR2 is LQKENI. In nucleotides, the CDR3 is TGTGCCAGCTCATCTAGCGGGAGGGTCTACGAGCAGTACTTC. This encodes CASSSSGRVYEQYF.

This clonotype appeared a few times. CDR3 residues: CASSLGQWAYEQYF. For the CDR3, the DNA is TGTGCCAGCAGTTTGGGACAGTGGGCCTACGAGCAGTACTTC. The chain joins TRBV12-3 or TRBV12-4 to TRBJ2-7; 7 bases match TRBD1. V was pared by 3 bases and J by 2 bases, with 4 bases of the junction left unmatched. This CDR3 has 14 residues.

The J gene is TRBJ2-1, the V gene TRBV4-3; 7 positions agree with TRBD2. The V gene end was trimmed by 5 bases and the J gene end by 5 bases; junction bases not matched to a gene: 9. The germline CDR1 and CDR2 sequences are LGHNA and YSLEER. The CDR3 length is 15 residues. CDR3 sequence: CASSTTSYDNNEQFF. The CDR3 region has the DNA TGCGCCAGCAGCACGACTAGCTACGATAACAATGAGCAGTTCTTC.

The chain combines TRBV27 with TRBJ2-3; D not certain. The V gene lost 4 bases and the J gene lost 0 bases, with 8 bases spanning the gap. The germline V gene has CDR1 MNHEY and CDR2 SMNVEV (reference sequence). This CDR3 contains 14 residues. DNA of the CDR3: TGTGCCAGCAGTTATGCTAGAAGCACAGATACGCAGTATTTT. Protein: CASSYARSTDTQYF.

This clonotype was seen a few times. The CDR3, as DNA: TGTGCCACCCAACCGGGTTTCTTT. It codes for CATQPGFF. This sequence joins TRBV30 and TRBJ1-1; D uncertain. V was cut by 8 bases and J by 13 bases, with 11 bases left in between. The germline V gene has CDR1 GTSNPN and CDR2 SVGIG (reference sequence). This CDR3 is 8 amino acids long.

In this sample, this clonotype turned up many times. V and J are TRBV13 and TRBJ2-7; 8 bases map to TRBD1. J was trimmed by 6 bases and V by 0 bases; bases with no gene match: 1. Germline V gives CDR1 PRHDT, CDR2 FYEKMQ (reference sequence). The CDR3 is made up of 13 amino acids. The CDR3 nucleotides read TGTGCCAGCAGCTTAGGGGACAGGGTCGAGCAGTACTTC. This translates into CASSLGDRVEQYF.

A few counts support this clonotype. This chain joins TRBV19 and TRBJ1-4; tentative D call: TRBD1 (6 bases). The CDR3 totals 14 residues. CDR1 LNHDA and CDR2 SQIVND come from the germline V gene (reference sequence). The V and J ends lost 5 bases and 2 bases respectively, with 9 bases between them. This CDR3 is CASSEQGTNEKLFF. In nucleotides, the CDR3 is TGTGCCAGTAGTGAACAGGGCACTAATGAAAAACTGTTTTTT.

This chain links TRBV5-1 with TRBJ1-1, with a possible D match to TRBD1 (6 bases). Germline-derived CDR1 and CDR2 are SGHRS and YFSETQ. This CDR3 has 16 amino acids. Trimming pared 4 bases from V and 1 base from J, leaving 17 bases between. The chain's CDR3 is CASSGGLRDGNTEAFF. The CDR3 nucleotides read TGCGCCAGCAGCGGGGGCCTCCGGGACGGGAACACTGAAGCTTTCTTT.

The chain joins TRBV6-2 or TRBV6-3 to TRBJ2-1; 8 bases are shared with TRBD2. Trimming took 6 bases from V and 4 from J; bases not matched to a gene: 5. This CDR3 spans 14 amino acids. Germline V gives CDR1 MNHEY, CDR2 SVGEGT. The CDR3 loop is CASRTGGDYNEQFF. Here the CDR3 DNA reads TGTGCCAGCAGAACGGGGGGGGATTACAATGAGCAGTTCTTC.

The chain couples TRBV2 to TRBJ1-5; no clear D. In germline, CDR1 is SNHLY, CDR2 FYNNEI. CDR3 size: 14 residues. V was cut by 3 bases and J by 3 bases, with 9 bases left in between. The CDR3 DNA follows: TGTGCCAGCAGTGACACAGCTACCAATCAGCCCCAGCATTTT. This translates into CASSDTATNQPQHF.

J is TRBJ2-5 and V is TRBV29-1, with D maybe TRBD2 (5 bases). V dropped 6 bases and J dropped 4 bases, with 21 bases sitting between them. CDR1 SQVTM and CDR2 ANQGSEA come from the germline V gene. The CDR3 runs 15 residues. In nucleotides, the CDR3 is TGCAGCGTCCGAAGGTCAGGCGGAGGAGTAGAGACCCAGTACTTC. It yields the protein CSVRRSGGGVETQYF.

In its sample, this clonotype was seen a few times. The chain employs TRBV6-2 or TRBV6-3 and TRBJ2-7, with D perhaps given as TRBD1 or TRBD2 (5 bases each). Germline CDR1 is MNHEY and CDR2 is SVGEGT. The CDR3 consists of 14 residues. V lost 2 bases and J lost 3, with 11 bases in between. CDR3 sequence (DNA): TGTGCCAGCAGTTACACGGGACCGAACTACGAGCAGTACTTC. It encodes CASSYTGPNYEQYF.

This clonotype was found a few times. CDR3 DNA: TGTGCCAGCAGCCAAGATGCGTTGAGGGTAAACTATGGCTACACCTTC. Translating gives CASSQDALRVNYGYTF. The chain combines TRBV4-2 with TRBJ1-2; D ambiguous. The CDR3 runs 16 residues. Looked up from germline, CDR1 is LGHNA and CDR2 is YNFKEQ. With 0 bases removed from V and 2 bases from J, the gap between germline ends came to 13 bases.

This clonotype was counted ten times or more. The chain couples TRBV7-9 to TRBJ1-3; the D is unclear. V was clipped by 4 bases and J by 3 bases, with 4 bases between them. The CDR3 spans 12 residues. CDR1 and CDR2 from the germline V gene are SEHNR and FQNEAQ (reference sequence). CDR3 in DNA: TGTGCCAGCAGCTCTATTGGAAACACCATATATTTT. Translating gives CASSSIGNTIYF.